This TCR beta chain came from a study of control samples from healthy donors and cancer patients. Sequenced by immunoSEQ multiplex PCR; TCRdb stores in-frame clones only, minus some. Of under 200,000 clones in the sample, roughly 94% were seen once. This sequence originates from a man aged 60 to 69 with colorectal cancer. Sequences were obtained from PBMCs.

The chain's CDR3 is CATSKLAGAGNTGELFF. CDR3 sequence (DNA): TGTGCCACCAGCAAACTAGCGGGGGCAGGTAACACCGGGGAGCTGTTTTTT. The chain combines TRBV15 with TRBJ2-2, with 11 bases matching TRBD2. CDR3 length: 17 residues. Germline lookup yields CDR1 LNHNV and CDR2 YYDKDF (reference sequence). The J segment lost 2 bases and the V segment lost 4 bases, leaving 6 bases of the junction unmatched. Based on the CDR3 plus reference TRBV15 and TRBJ2-2, the full variable domain is DAMVIQNPRYQVTQFGKPVTLSCSQTLNHNVMYWYQQKSSQAPKLLFHYYDKDFNNEADTPDNFQSRRPNTSFCFLDIRSPGLGDTAMYLCATSKLAGAGNTGELFFGEGSRLTVL.